This passage covers 14 T cell receptor beta chains from one sample sequenced in a study of T cells in localized non-small cell lung cancer. Sequenced by immunoSEQ multiplex PCR; TCRdb stores in-frame clones only, minus some. Of some 40,000 clones in the sample, around 90% were seen once. The starting material was peripheral blood, obtained before any cancer treatment. These receptors all come from an older female donor with stage I lung adenocarcinoma.

V and J are TRBV5-1 and TRBJ2-1, with D perhaps TRBD2 (6 bases). Germline V gene lookup returns CDR1 SGHRS and CDR2 YFSETQ. This CDR3 contains 14 residues. Trimming took off 4 bases at V and 6 bases at J, with 14 bases between the two ends. CDR3 in amino acids: CASSPGTDGNEQFF. The CDR3 DNA follows: TGCGCCAGCAGCCCGGGGACTGACGGCAATGAGCAGTTCTTC.

This clone was found once. The chain uses TRBV2 and TRBJ1-3; TRBD1 matches 10 bases. Trimming removed 6 bases from V and 7 bases from J; junction bases left unmatched: 3. Germline CDR1 SNHLY, CDR2 FYNNEI. The CDR3 is made up of 13 amino acids. The CDR3, as DNA: TGTGCCAGCAGGACAGGGGGCGCGAACACCATATATTTT. It yields the protein CASRTGGANTIYF.

This clone was detected only a few times. The chain joins TRBV19 to TRBJ2-1; perhaps TRBD1 as D (6 bases). Trimming took off 1 base at V and 4 bases at J, with 14 bases between the two ends. Germline CDR1 reads LNHDA; CDR2 reads SQIVND (reference sequence). This CDR3 comprises 16 residues. The CDR3 is CASSIGRQAIYNEQFF. CDR3 coding DNA: TGTGCCAGTAGTATAGGAAGACAGGCGATATACAATGAGCAGTTCTTC.

This chain uses TRBV5-6 with TRBJ2-7, with D uncertain. The CDR3 is 12 residues long. Germline V gene data show CDR1 as SGHDT and CDR2 as YYEEEE. With 0 bases removed from V and 6 bases from J, the gap between germline ends came to 7 bases. The CDR3 DNA follows: TGTGCCAGCAGCTTGGGCAACCTCGAGCAGTACTTC. This translates into CASSLGNLEQYF.

CDR3 sequence reads: CASSLGGQTLESSQHF. For the CDR3, the DNA is TGCGCCAGCAGCTTGGGAGGACAGACGTTGGAATCTTCCCAGCATTTT. This chain uses TRBV5-1 with TRBJ1-5; tentative D call: TRBD1 (6 bases). The CDR3 is made up of 16 amino acids. Per the germline V gene, CDR1 is SGHRS and CDR2 is YFSETQ. Trimming pared 0 bases from V and 11 bases from J, leaving 21 bases between. Full variable domain (remainder filled in from reference TRBV5-1 and TRBJ1-5): KAGVTQTPRYLIKTRGQQVTLSCSPISGHRSVSWYQQTPGQGLQFLFEYFSETQRNKGNFPGRFSGRQFSNSRSEMNVSTLELGDSALYLCASSLGGQTLESSQHFGDGTRLSIL.

The rearrangement joins TRBV7-2 to TRBJ2-5; 10 bases are a match to TRBD2. This CDR3 is built from 14 residues. V shed 5 bases, J shed 6 bases, and the junction held 6 bases outside the gene matches. From germline, CDR1 is SGHTA and CDR2 FQGNSA. CDR3 nucleotides: TGTGCCAGCAGCGAGCGGGGGGGACGGCAGACCCAGTACTTC. Protein sequence: CASSERGGRQTQYF.

The CDR3 DNA sequence: TGTGCCAGCAGTTTACGACAGGGGCAATGGGTAGAGCAGTACGTC. Residues: CASSLRQGQWVEQYV. The V call is TRBV28, the J call TRBJ2-7, with 8 bases lining up with TRBD1. Germline trimming cut 2 bases from V and 7 bases from J; bases unmatched to any gene: 10. The germline gives CDR1 MDHEN, CDR2 SYDVKM. This CDR3 is built from 15 residues.

The V gene is TRBV18, the J gene TRBJ2-5, with D uncertain. The V end lost 0 bases, the J end lost 4 bases, and 3 bases lay between the germline ends. Germline loops: CDR1 KGHSH, CDR2 LQKENI. The CDR3 contains 12 residues. The CDR3 nucleotides read TGTGCCAGCTCACCACCGATAGAGACCCAGTACTTC. Translation gives CASSPPIETQYF.

The chain carries TRBV6-1 and TRBJ2-2, with D possibly TRBD1 on 5 matching bases. V dropped 6 bases and J dropped 3 bases, with 14 bases sitting between them. Germline CDR1 reads MNHNS; CDR2 reads SASEGT. The CDR3 covers 15 residues. CDR3 sequence (DNA): TGTGCCAGCAGGCACCAGGGAAGTGACACCGGGGAGCTGTTTTTT. Its translation is CASRHQGSDTGELFF.

The chain carries TRBV5-4 and TRBJ1-6; D is uncertain. Trimming pared 2 bases from V and 11 bases from J, leaving 11 bases between. CDR3 length: 13 amino acids. CDR1 and CDR2 (germline): SGHNT, YYREEE (reference sequence). CDR3 amino acids: CASSLFADAPLHF. DNA of the CDR3: TGTGCCAGCAGCTTATTCGCAGATGCACCCCTCCACTTT.

This sequence joins TRBV5-1 and TRBJ2-3; D is unresolved. The V gene lost 3 bases and the J gene lost 2 bases, with 22 bases spanning the gap. The CDR3 contains 18 residues. Germline V gene sequence: CDR1 SGHRS, CDR2 YFSETQ. The CDR3 bases are TGCGCCAGCAGCTACGGCCGGGCCCTTAACCCATACACAGATACGCAGTATTTT. This codes for CASSYGRALNPYTDTQYF.

The rearrangement uses TRBV27 and TRBJ2-7, with no clear D. V lost 9 bases and J 1 base, leaving 13 bases between the germline ends. This CDR3 is built from 13 residues. Germline CDR1 reads MNHEY; CDR2 reads SMNVEV (reference sequence). The CDR3 is CARLGVDSYEQYV. CDR3 nucleotides: TGTGCCAGGCTGGGCGTCGATTCCTACGAGCAGTACGTC.

The V gene is TRBV5-4, the J gene TRBJ1-4; no definite D call. The CDR3 is made up of 14 amino acids. Looked up from germline, CDR1 is SGHNT and CDR2 is YYREEE (reference sequence). Trimming cost V 5 bases and J 8 bases, with 16 bases left between them. The CDR3 is CASRSDYFEEKLFF. The CDR3, as DNA: TGTGCCAGCAGGTCGGACTACTTTGAAGAAAAACTGTTTTTT.

The chain uses TRBV7-2 and TRBJ2-1; D remains ambiguous. The CDR3 is 13 residues long. V lost 4 bases to trimming and J lost 5 bases, with 9 bases between them. Per germline, CDR1 SGHTA and CDR2 FQGNSA. The CDR3 sequence is CASSSRRNNEQFF. CDR3 nucleotides: TGTGCCAGCAGCTCCCGAAGGAACAATGAGCAGTTCTTC.